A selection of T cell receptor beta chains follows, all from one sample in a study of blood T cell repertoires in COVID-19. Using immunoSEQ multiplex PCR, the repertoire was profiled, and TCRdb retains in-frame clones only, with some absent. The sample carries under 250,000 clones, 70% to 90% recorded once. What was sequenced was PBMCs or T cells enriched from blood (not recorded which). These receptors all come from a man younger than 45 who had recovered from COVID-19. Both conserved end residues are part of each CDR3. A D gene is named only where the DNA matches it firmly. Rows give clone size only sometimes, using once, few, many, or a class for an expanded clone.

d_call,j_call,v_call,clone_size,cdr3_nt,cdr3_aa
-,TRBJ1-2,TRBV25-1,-,TGTGCCAGCAGAGGTTTCAGGTATGGCTACACCTTC,CASRGFRYGYTF
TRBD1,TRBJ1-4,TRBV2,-,TGTGCCAGCAGCCGGACAGGGCTAGGAGAAAAACTGTTTTTT,CASSRTGLGEKLFF
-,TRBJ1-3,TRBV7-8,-,TGTGCCAGCAGCTTAGGGACAGCGGCCAGCTCTGGAAACACCATATATTTT,CASSLGTAASSGNTIYF
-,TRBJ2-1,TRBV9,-,TGTGCCAGCAGCTTACGGAAACCAGGGGAGGGGTCCTACAATGAGCAGTTCTTC,CASSLRKPGEGSYNEQFF
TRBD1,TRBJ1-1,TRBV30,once,TGTGCCGGGGACAGGGTAAACACTGAAGCTTTCTTT,CAGDRVNTEAFF
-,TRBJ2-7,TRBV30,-,TGTGCCTGGAGGCGGGACCCCTTCTACGAGCAGTACTTC,CAWRRDPFYEQYF
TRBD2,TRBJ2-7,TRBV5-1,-,TGCGCCAGCACCCGGACTAGCGGGAGTGTGGTCGAGCAGTACTTC,CASTRTSGSVVEQYF
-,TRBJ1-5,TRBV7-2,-,TGTGCCAGCAGCTTAAGGGGTGGCGGCAGGGTGGGCAATCAGCCCCAGCATTTT,CASSLRGGGRVGNQPQHF
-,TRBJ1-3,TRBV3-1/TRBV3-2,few,TGTGCCAGCAGCCCCGACATAGGTGGAAACACCATATATTTT,CASSPDIGGNTIYF
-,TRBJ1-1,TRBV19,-,TGTGCCAGCAAACTTCGTGTGGGCAGATTCAAAATGAACACTGAAGCTTTCTTT,CASKLRVGRFKMNTEAFF
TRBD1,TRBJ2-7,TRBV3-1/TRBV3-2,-,TGTGCCAGCAGCCTTCTCGGACAGGGGGCTGGGCAGTACTTC,CASSLLGQGAGQYF
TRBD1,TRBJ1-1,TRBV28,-,TGTGCCAGCCATTCAGGGGGCGATCCAAGTAGAGCTTTCTTT,CASHSGGDPSRAFF
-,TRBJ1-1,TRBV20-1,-,TGCAGTGTGGAGGGGAACACTGAAGCTTTCTTT,CSVEGNTEAFF
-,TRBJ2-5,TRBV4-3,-,TGCGCCAGCAGCCAAGTCCTAGCGGAGACCCAGTACTTC,CASSQVLAETQYF
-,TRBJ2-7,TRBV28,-,TGTGCCAGCAGAAGCAGGGTCTACGAGCAGTACTTC,CASRSRVYEQYF
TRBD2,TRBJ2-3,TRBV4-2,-,TGTGCCAGCAGCCAAGGGACTAGCGGGAGTAGCACAGATACGCAGTATTTT,CASSQGTSGSSTDTQYF
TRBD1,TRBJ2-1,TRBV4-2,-,TGTGCCAGCAGCCAAGATCTTGGGCAGGGGGACCCGAGGTTCTTC,CASSQDLGQGDPRFF
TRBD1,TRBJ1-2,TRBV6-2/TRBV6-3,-,TGTGCCAGCAGTTGGGACAGCTATGGCTACACCTTC,CASSWDSYGYTF
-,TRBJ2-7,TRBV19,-,TGTGCCAGTAGTATTGGACTGGGAGCGGAGCAGTACTTC,CASSIGLGAEQYF
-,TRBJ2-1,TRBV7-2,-,TGTGCCAGGAAAACCGGGAATGAGCAGTTCTTC,CARKTGNEQFF
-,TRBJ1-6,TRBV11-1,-,TGTGCCAGCACCACAAGCGATTTTGGTTCACCCCTCCACTTT,CASTTSDFGSPLHF
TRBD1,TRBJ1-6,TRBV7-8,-,TGTGCCAGCAGCCGCCGGGACAGGGGTCGAGTTTCACCCCTCCACTTT,CASSRRDRGRVSPLHF
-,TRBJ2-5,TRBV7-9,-,TGTGCCAGCAGCTTGTCCTCGGAGACCCAGTACTTC,CASSLSSETQYF
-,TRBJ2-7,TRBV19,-,TGTGCCAGTAGTATAATTCCAGGCGACTACTACGAGCAGTACTTC,CASSIIPGDYYEQYF
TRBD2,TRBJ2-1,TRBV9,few,TGTGCCAGCAGCGTAGCGGTTGGGACTAGCGGGGGCAATGAGCAGTTCTTC,CASSVAVGTSGGNEQFF
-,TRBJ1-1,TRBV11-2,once,TGTGCCAGCAGCTTTGACTGGAACACTGAAGCTTTCTTT,CASSFDWNTEAFF
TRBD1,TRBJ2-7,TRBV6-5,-,TGTGCCAGCAGACGGGGACAGGGCATATCCTACGAGCAGTACTTC,CASRRGQGISYEQYF
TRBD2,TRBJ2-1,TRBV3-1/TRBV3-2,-,TGTGCCAGCAGACAAAGCGGGGGGGAAAACAATGAGCAGTTCTTC,CASRQSGGENNEQFF
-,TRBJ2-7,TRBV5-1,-,TGCGCCAGCAGACCTGAACCCCGACAGCCCTACGAGCAGTACTTC,CASRPEPRQPYEQYF
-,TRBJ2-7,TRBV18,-,TGTGCCAGCTCCAGTTATATCGACGAGCAGTACTTC,CASSSYIDEQYF
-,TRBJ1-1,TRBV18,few,TGTGCCAGCTCCCCCAGGGAAGGACACCATGAAGCTTTCTTT,CASSPREGHHEAFF
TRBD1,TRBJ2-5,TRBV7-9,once,TGTGCCAGCAGCCAGGGGGTCCAGGGACAAGAGACCCAGTACTTC,CASSQGVQGQETQYF